Listed below are T cell receptor beta chains from one sample, sequenced in a study of naive and memory T cell subsets. MiXCR, applied by TCRdb to the 5' RACE reads, yields one record per CDR3 protein. The table shows tens of thousands of distinct CDR3 sequences, with approximately 4.8% occurring only once. Every receptor here comes from a female donor in good health. Both conserved end residues are part of each CDR3. The D gene is left open where the match is weak. Expanded clones get a size class; other rows say once, few or many, or leave the size out.

clone size: many; V gene: TRBV5-1; D gene: .; J gene: TRBJ2-3; CDR3 length: 12; CDR3 DNA: TGCGCCAGCAGCCTAGAGGGCGATACGCAGTATTTT; CDR3 protein: CASSLEGDTQYF
clone size: many; V gene: TRBV6-2/TRBV6-3; D gene: .; J gene: TRBJ1-2; CDR3 length: 14; CDR3 DNA: TGTGCCAGCACCCTACAGGGACGCTCGCATGGCTACACCTTC; CDR3 protein: CASTLQGRSHGYTF
clone size: many; V gene: TRBV28; D gene: .; J gene: TRBJ1-4; CDR3 length: 11; CDR3 DNA: TGTGCCAGCAGCAATAGGGAGAAACTGTTTTTT; CDR3 protein: CASSNREKLFF
clone size: .; V gene: TRBV5-1; D gene: .; J gene: TRBJ2-7; CDR3 length: 14; CDR3 DNA: TGCGCCAGCAGCTTGGATCCAGCAACCTGCGAGCAGTACTTC; CDR3 protein: CASSLDPATCEQYF
clone size: many; V gene: TRBV29-1; D gene: .; J gene: TRBJ2-5; CDR3 length: 13; CDR3 DNA: TGCAGCGCCGTCGGGGCAGCCCAAGAGACCCAGTACTTC; CDR3 protein: CSAVGAAQETQYF
clone size: few; V gene: TRBV10-2; D gene: TRBD2; J gene: TRBJ2-7; CDR3 length: 14; CDR3 DNA: TGCGCCAGCAGTGAGTGGGAGGGCCCTGACAGGCAGTACTTC; CDR3 protein: CASSEWEGPDRQYF
clone size: many; V gene: TRBV30; D gene: .; J gene: TRBJ1-1; CDR3 length: 12; CDR3 DNA: TGTGCCTGCCGACGGTCGGGGACTGAAGCTTTCTTT; CDR3 protein: CACRRSGTEAFF
clone size: many; V gene: TRBV6-2/TRBV6-3; D gene: TRBD1; J gene: TRBJ2-6; CDR3 length: 19; CDR3 DNA: TGTGCCAGCAGTTACAGATGGGACAGGGCTATCTCTGGGGCCAACGTCCTGACTTTC; CDR3 protein: CASSYRWDRAISGANVLTF
clone size: .; V gene: TRBV7-2; D gene: TRBD1; J gene: TRBJ2-7; CDR3 length: 16; CDR3 DNA: TGTGCCAGCAGCGTGTCCGGGACAGGAAACACCTACGAGCAGTACTTC; CDR3 protein: CASSVSGTGNTYEQYF
clone size: many; V gene: TRBV12-3/TRBV12-4; D gene: .; J gene: TRBJ2-2; CDR3 length: 14; CDR3 DNA: TGTGCCAGCAGTACAGGTTCGAGCACCGGGGAGCTGTTTTTT; CDR3 protein: CASSTGSSTGELFF
clone size: .; V gene: TRBV6-1; D gene: .; J gene: TRBJ2-2; CDR3 length: 15; CDR3 DNA: TGTGCCAGCAATGACCCACCCCCGGGGACCGGGGAGCTGTTTTTT; CDR3 protein: CASNDPPPGTGELFF
clone size: many; V gene: TRBV12-3/TRBV12-4; D gene: .; J gene: TRBJ1-2; CDR3 length: 17; CDR3 DNA: TGTGCCAGCAGTCCCAACCCGGGGACGCAGGAGAACTATGGCTACACCTTC; CDR3 protein: CASSPNPGTQENYGYTF
clone size: many; V gene: TRBV20-1; D gene: .; J gene: TRBJ1-5; CDR3 length: 18; CDR3 DNA: TGCAGTGCTAAATCGGAAGGGGCGGGATTGATTGCTAATCAGCCCCAGCATTTT; CDR3 protein: CSAKSEGAGLIANQPQHF